Listed below are T cell receptor beta chains from one sample, sequenced in a study of long-term antiretroviral therapy in people with HIV. Sequenced by immunoSEQ multiplex PCR; TCRdb stores in-frame clones only, minus some. The sample carries 20,000 to 25,000 clones, approximately 93% recorded once. Source: unsorted PBMCs, taken 7.6 years after starting antiretroviral therapy. These receptor sequences come from a woman aged 40 to 49 with HIV. The CDR3 runs from the conserved cysteine through the conserved F or W. The D gene is left open where the match is weak. Some rows have no size entry. The others give once, few or many, or a class for an expanded clone.

TGCGCCAGCAGCTTCGGGCCGGAGAATTCACCCCTCCACTTT,CASSFGPENSPLHF,.,TRBJ1-6,TRBV5-1,.
TGTGCCAGCAGTTCTGGAGACAGGAATCAGCCCCAGCATTTT,CASSSGDRNQPQHF,.,TRBJ1-5,TRBV27,.
TGCGCCAGCAGCTTCCAGCGGGAGAACACCGGGGAGCTGTTTTTT,CASSFQRENTGELFF,TRBD2,TRBJ2-2,TRBV5-1,.
TGTGCCAGCAGCGGAAGGGGGCCGTACACAGATACGCAGTATTTT,CASSGRGPYTDTQYF,TRBD1,TRBJ2-3,TRBV6-1,once
TGTGCCAGCAGCCAGATGATAGCGGGTAGCTCCTACGAGCAGTACTTC,CASSQMIAGSSYEQYF,TRBD2,TRBJ2-7,TRBV7-6,.
TGTGCCTGGAGTCTCGCCTACGAGCAGTACTTC,CAWSLAYEQYF,.,TRBJ2-7,TRBV30,.
TGTGCCTGGAGTGGAGGCAGGGGGACCCAACGCTACACCTTC,CAWSGGRGTQRYTF,TRBD1,TRBJ1-2,TRBV30,.
TGTGCCAGTAGTGGCCATAAGGGCTATGGCTACACCTTC,CASSGHKGYGYTF,.,TRBJ1-2,TRBV19,once
TGCAGCGTTGTCATTGGAAACACCATATATTTT,CSVVIGNTIYF,.,TRBJ1-3,TRBV29-1,.
TGTGCCAGCAGTGATGCGGGTAGGAGCCCCACAGATACGCAGTATTTT,CASSDAGRSPTDTQYF,.,TRBJ2-3,TRBV25-1,.
TGTGCCAGCAGTGCCTGGGGGGATGAGCAGTTCTTC,CASSAWGDEQFF,.,TRBJ2-1,TRBV7-2,.
TGCAGCGTCCACTTCACAGATACGCAGTATTTT,CSVHFTDTQYF,.,TRBJ2-3,TRBV29-1,once
TGCGCCAGCAGCCAAGTGACATACCCCTCTTCTGGAAACACCATATATTTT,CASSQVTYPSSGNTIYF,.,TRBJ1-3,TRBV4-3,few
TGTGCCAGCAGTGATACGGGACGCATGAACACTGAAGCTTTCTTT,CASSDTGRMNTEAFF,.,TRBJ1-1,TRBV6-1,.
TGTGCCAGCAGTTATACAGCAGATAGCAATCAGCCCCAGCATTTT,CASSYTADSNQPQHF,.,TRBJ1-5,TRBV6-5,.
TGTGCCAGCAGCCTCCGGGACAGGGGGTATAACTATGGCTACACCTTC,CASSLRDRGYNYGYTF,TRBD1,TRBJ1-2,TRBV7-9,.